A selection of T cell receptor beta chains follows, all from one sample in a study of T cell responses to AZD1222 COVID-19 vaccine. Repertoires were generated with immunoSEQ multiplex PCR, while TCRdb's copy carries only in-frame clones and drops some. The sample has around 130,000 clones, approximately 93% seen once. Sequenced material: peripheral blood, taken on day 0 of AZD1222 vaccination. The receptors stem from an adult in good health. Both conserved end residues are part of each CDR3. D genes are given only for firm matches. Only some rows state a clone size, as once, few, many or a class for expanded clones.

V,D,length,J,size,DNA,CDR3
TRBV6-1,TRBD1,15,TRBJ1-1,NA,TGTGCCAGCAGTGAGCTGACAGGGGGAAACACTGAAGCTTTCTTT,CASSELTGGNTEAFF
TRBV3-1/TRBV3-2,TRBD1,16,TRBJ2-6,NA,TGTGCCAGCAGCCAAGCGAGGGGGCTTGGGGCCAACGTCCTGACTTTC,CASSQARGLGANVLTF
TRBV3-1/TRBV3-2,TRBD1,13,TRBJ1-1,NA,TGTGCCAGCAGCCGGGGACAGGGGGCATATGCTTTCTTT,CASSRGQGAYAFF
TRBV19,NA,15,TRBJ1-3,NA,TGTGCCAGTAGTAGTGGGACGGATTCTGGAAACACCATATATTTT,CASSSGTDSGNTIYF
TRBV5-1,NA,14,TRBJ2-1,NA,TGCGCCAGCAGCTTAGATCTGGTGAACAATGAGCAGTTCTTC,CASSLDLVNNEQFF
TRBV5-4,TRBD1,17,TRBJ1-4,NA,TGTGCCAGCAGCGATCTGGAGGGAGGGGCAGGGGGCGAAAAACTGTTTTTT,CASSDLEGGAGGEKLFF
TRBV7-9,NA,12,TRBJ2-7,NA,TGTGCCAGCAGCCGAGCCGCTTACGAGCAGTACTTC,CASSRAAYEQYF
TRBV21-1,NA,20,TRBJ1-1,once,TGTGCCAGCAGCAAAGATGGGTTCGGACAGGTCACTCCCGAGAACACTGAAGCTTTCTTT,CASSKDGFGQVTPENTEAFF
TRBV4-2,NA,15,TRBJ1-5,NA,TGTGCCAGCAGCCAAGAAGAAGGGACGCATCAGCCCCAGCATTTT,CASSQEEGTHQPQHF
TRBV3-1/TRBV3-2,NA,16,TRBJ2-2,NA,TGTGCCAGCAGCCAAGAGTCTCGCGTACTGACCGGGGAGCTGTTTTTT,CASSQESRVLTGELFF
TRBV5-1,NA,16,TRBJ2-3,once,TGCGCCAGCAGCTTTACAGGGTTGGATTTTAAAGATACGCAGTATTTT,CASSFTGLDFKDTQYF
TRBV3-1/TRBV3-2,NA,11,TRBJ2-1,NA,TGTGCCAGCAGCCGGTTGTATGAGCAGTTCTTC,CASSRLYEQFF
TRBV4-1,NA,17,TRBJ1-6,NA,TGCGCCAGCAGCCAAGAGCCCATGGAGCAGGGCTCTTCACCCCTCCACTTT,CASSQEPMEQGSSPLHF
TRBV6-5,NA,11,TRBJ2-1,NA,TGTGCCAGCAGTTACTTAGATGAGCAGTTCTTC,CASSYLDEQFF
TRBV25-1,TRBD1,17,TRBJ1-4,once,TGTGCCAGACGGACAGGGGGCAAGATCGGAACTAATGAAAAACTGTTTTTT,CARRTGGKIGTNEKLFF
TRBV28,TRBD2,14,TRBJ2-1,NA,TGTGCCAGCCTGGGACTAGCGGGACACAATGAGCAGTTCTTC,CASLGLAGHNEQFF
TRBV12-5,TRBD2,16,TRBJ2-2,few,TGTGCTAGTGGTTCTCCCGGCGGGGGGTACACCGGGGAGCTGTTTTTT,CASGSPGGGYTGELFF
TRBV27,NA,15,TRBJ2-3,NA,TGTGCCAGCAGAGAAGGGGCGCTGTCCGGAGATACGCAGTATTTT,CASREGALSGDTQYF
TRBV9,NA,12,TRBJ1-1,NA,TGTGCCAGCAGCGTAGGACGGGGAGAAGCTTTCTTT,CASSVGRGEAFF
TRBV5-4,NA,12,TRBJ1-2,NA,TGTGCCAGCAGCTTCAACCTCTATGGCTACACCTTC,CASSFNLYGYTF
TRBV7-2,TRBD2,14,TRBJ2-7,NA,TGTGCCAGCAGCCTCTCTAGCGGCGCCTACGAGCAGTACTTC,CASSLSSGAYEQYF
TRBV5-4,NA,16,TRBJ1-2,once,TGTGCCAGCAGCTTAGTCAGGGCCTCGGAAGGCTATGGCTACACCTTC,CASSLVRASEGYGYTF
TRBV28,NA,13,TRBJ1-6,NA,TGTGCCAGCTACCAGCTCGGGCTTTCACCCCTCCACTTT,CASYQLGLSPLHF
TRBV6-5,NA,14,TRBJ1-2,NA,TGTGCCAGCAGTAACACAGATCTGGGCTATGGCTACACCTTC,CASSNTDLGYGYTF
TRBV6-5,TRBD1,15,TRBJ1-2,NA,TGTGCCAGCAGCATCCGGACCTCACAGGGGTCGGGCTACACCTTC,CASSIRTSQGSGYTF
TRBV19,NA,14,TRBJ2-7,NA,TGTGCCAGTGGAAGGGGTGGGTACGCCTACGAGCAGTACTTC,CASGRGGYAYEQYF
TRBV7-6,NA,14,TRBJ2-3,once,TGTGCCAGCAGCTTAGGTAGCAGCACAGATACGCAGTATTTT,CASSLGSSTDTQYF
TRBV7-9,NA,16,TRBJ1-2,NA,TGTGCCAGCAGCTTACCAGGGAGGACAGATAACTATGGCTACACCTTC,CASSLPGRTDNYGYTF
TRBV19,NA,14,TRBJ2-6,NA,TGTGCCAGTAGAACGGGCGGTGGGGCCAACGTCCTGACTTTC,CASRTGGGANVLTF
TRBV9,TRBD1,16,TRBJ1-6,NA,TGTGCCAGCAGCCCCCAATCAGGACAGGGAAAATCACCCCTCCACTTT,CASSPQSGQGKSPLHF
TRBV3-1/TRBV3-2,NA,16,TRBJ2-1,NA,TGTGCCAGCAGCCAAGATTCCATGAGCTCCTACAATGAGCAGTTCTTC,CASSQDSMSSYNEQFF
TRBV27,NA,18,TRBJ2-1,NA,TGTGCCAGCAGTAGATCTCAGGTGGGGACTGGATTGAACAATGAGCAGTTCTTC,CASSRSQVGTGLNNEQFF
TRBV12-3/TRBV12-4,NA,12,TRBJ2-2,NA,TGTGCCGCCAGCAGGGCCGGCGGGGAGCTGTTTTTT,CAASRAGGELFF
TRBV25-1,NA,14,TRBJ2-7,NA,TGTGCCAGCAGTGAATTTGGGTCTGAGAGCGAGCAGTACTTC,CASSEFGSESEQYF
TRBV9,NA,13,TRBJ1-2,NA,TGTGCCAGCAGCGTATCCTCCCAGTATGGCTACACCTTC,CASSVSSQYGYTF
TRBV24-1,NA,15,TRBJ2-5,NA,TGTGCCACCAGTGATGGACAGACCATAGAAGAGACCCAGTACTTC,CATSDGQTIEETQYF
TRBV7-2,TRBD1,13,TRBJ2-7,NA,TGTGCCAGCAAGGTAGGGGGCACCTACGAGCAGTACTTC,CASKVGGTYEQYF
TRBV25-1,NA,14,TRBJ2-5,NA,TGTGCCAGCAGTGAGGAGGGGTTAGAAGAGACCCAGTACTTC,CASSEEGLEETQYF
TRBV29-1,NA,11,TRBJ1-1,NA,TGCAGCGTTGCGGGGGCCCCTGAAGCTTTCTTT,CSVAGAPEAFF
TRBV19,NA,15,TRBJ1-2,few,TGTGCCAGTAACCCGGCAGGGCCCCGAATTTATGGCTACACCTTC,CASNPAGPRIYGYTF
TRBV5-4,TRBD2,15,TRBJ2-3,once,TGTGCCAGCAGCCCAGGGAGGGCCAACCGAGATACGCAGTATTTT,CASSPGRANRDTQYF
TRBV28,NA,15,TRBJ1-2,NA,TGTGCCAGCAGTGGCGGGGGCTTAACTAACTATGGCTACACCTTC,CASSGGGLTNYGYTF
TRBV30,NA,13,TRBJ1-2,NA,TGTGCCTGGGTCAAAAACCCCGGCGCTGGCTACACCTTC,CAWVKNPGAGYTF
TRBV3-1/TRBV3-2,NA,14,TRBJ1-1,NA,TGTGCCAGCAGCCAAGTCAGGACAACCGGAAAAGCTTTCTTT,CASSQVRTTGKAFF
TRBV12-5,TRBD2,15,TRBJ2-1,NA,TGTGCTAGTGGTGGGGGACTAGCGGGGTACAATGAGCAGTTCTTC,CASGGGLAGYNEQFF
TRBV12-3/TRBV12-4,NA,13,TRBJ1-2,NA,TGTGCCAGCAGCCCCGCTGGTGACTATGGCTACACCTTC,CASSPAGDYGYTF
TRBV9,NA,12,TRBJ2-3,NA,TGTGCCAGCAGCTCGGAGCCAGATACGCAGTATTTT,CASSSEPDTQYF
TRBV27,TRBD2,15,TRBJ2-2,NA,TGTGCCAGCAGTTCCAGCGGGGCCGGCGGCGGGGAGCTGTTTTTT,CASSSSGAGGGELFF
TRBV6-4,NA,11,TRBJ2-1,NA,TGTGCCAGCAGTGACTCGGGTGAGCAGTTCTTC,CASSDSGEQFF
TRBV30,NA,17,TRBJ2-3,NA,TGTGCCTGGAGTCCCCTGGGGGGATTCTTAGACACAGATACGCAGTATTTT,CAWSPLGGFLDTDTQYF
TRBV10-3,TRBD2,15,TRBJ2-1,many,TGTGCCATCAGTGAGGGGCTAGCGGCCTACAATGAGCAGTTCTTC,CAISEGLAAYNEQFF
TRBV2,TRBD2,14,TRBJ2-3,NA,TGTGCCAGCAGCCCTAGCGGGGGCACAGATACGCAGTATTTT,CASSPSGGTDTQYF
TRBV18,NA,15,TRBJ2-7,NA,TGTGCCAGCTCACCGAGGGGTTATAGACTTGGCGAGCAGTACTTC,CASSPRGYRLGEQYF
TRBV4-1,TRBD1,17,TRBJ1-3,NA,TGCGCCAGCAGCCCGACCCCGGGACAGTTCTCTGGAAACACCATATATTTT,CASSPTPGQFSGNTIYF
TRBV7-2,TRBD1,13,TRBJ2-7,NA,TGTGCCAGCAGCCGCCAGACAGGGCGCGAGCAGTACTTC,CASSRQTGREQYF